This TCR beta chain was sequenced during a study of cytotoxic CD8 clonotypes in ibrutinib-treated CLL. Frozen PBMC stocks contributed roughly 2 micrograms of genomic DNA to the TCR beta libraries. TCRdb keeps only in-frame clones here, not all; method: immunoSEQ multiplex PCR. The table includes over 40,000 clones, roughly 85% detected once. This clone was seen a single time. Its antigen is still unknown. Study findings and constraints: Clonality increased at ibrutinib response and stayed stable in sustained remission. At progression, however, it fell back toward baseline. Sustained-remission and progressing patients had unequal sampling times. Public clonotypes showed up rarely, and on treatment they shrank or held steady.

CDR1 LGHNA and CDR2 YNFKEQ come from the germline V gene. CDR3 length equals 15 residues. Trimming left V 0 bases short and J 0 bases short, with 5 bases between. The chain carries TRBV4-2 and TRBJ2-2; the D is unclear. This sequence was found in a human donor with chronic lymphocytic leukemia. This specimen consisted of PBMCs, obtained after 24 months of ibrutinib treatment. In nucleotides, the CDR3 is TGTGCCAGCAGCCAAGAAGCGTCGAACACCGGGGAGCTGTTTTTT. The encoded protein is CASSQEASNTGELFF.